Below are 19 T cell receptor beta chains sequenced from a single sample in a study of blood T cell repertoires in COVID-19. Profiling relied on immunoSEQ multiplex PCR, and the TCRdb table lists in-frame clones only, not all of them. This table holds approximately 330,000 clones, approximately 86% found once. Source material: peripheral blood. These receptors all stem from a man aged 25-45 years with COVID-19, enrolled during active disease.

CDR3 DNA: TGTGCTAGTGGTTTGGCAGGACTAGCGGGAGCCAAGGATACGCAGTATTTT. As protein: CASGLAGLAGAKDTQYF. The rearrangement joins TRBV12-5 to TRBJ2-3; the match to TRBD2 covers 13 bases. CDR1 and CDR2 from the germline V gene are LGHNT and FRNRAP. V shed 1 base and J 6 bases; nucleotides not matched to a gene: 7. This CDR3 comprises 17 residues.

The rearrangement links TRBV29-1 to TRBJ2-7; TRBD1 is a possible D gene (5 bases). CDR3 size: 13 residues. Trimming stripped 0 bases from V and 2 bases from J, with 8 bases between. The V gene's germline CDR1 is SQVTM and CDR2 ANQGSEA. CDR3 loop: CSVEEQAPYEQYF. CDR3 bases: TGCAGCGTTGAAGAACAGGCTCCCTACGAGCAGTACTTC.

This sequence joins TRBV15 and TRBJ2-3; D call uncertain. Germline lookup yields CDR1 LNHNV and CDR2 YYDKDF (reference sequence). V was cut by 0 bases and J by 4 bases, with 11 bases left in between. CDR3 length equals 15 residues. The CDR3 nucleotides read TGTGCCACCAGCAGAGATAGAGGTTCAGCAGATACGCAGTATTTT. This translates into CATSRDRGSADTQYF.

V is TRBV4-3 and J is TRBJ2-5, with 7 bases identical to TRBD2. The germline CDR1 and CDR2 sequences are LGHNA and YSLEER. The CDR3 is 15 residues long. V was pared by 0 bases and J by 2 bases, with 3 bases of the junction left unmatched. CDR3 nucleotide sequence: TGCGCCAGCAGCCAAGATGGGGGGGGACAAGAGACCCAGTACTTC. This encodes CASSQDGGGQETQYF.

The chain combines TRBV19 with TRBJ2-7; TRBD2 is a possible D gene (7 bases). Looked up from germline, CDR1 is LNHDA and CDR2 is SQIVND (reference sequence). CDR3 length: 16 amino acids. V was pared by 7 bases and J by 7 bases, with 26 bases between. The CDR3 protein is CASTTGGRGPTREQYF. In nucleotides, the CDR3 is TGTGCCAGTACCACCGGGGGGCGGGGCCCTACGAGAGAGCAGTACTTC.

For the CDR3, the DNA is TGTGCCATCAGTGAACAGGGACAGGCGGCGGCTGAAGCTTTCTTT. Translated, it gives CAISEQGQAAAEAFF. This chain links TRBV10-3 with TRBJ1-1, with 8 bases aligning to TRBD1. This CDR3 is built from 15 residues. The V gene's germline CDR1 is ENHRY and CDR2 SYGVKD. The V gene end was trimmed by 3 bases and the J gene end by 6 bases; junction bases not matched to a gene: 9.

Concerning this clone itself: The same CDR3 can be traced to other DNA sequences in this sample. V is TRBV29-1 and J is TRBJ1-5; D call uncertain. The germline gives CDR1 SQVTM, CDR2 ANQGSEA. This CDR3 spans 13 amino acids. Trimming pared 4 bases from V and 1 base from J, leaving 8 bases between. Here the CDR3 DNA reads TGCAGCGTTGGGGGAGACAGCAATCAGCCCCAGCATTTT. Its translation is CSVGGDSNQPQHF. The whole variable domain, remainder taken from reference TRBV29-1 and TRBJ1-5, is SAVISQKPSRDICQRGTSLTIQCQVDSQVTMMFWYRQQPGQSLTLIATANQGSEATYESGFVIDKFPISRPNLTFSTLTVSNMSPEDSSIYLCSVGGDSNQPQHFGDGTRLSIL.

The chain joins TRBV19 to TRBJ2-5, with 9 bases that match TRBD2. The germline gives CDR1 LNHDA, CDR2 SQIVND (reference sequence). Trimming cost V 4 bases and J 5 bases; bases outside gene matches: 17. The CDR3 spans 18 residues. The CDR3 sequence is CASSNPAGRLAGRETQYF. DNA of the CDR3: TGTGCCAGTAGTAACCCGGCGGGGAGGCTAGCGGGGAGGGAGACCCAGTACTTC.

The genes are TRBV7-3 and TRBJ2-6; 9 bases line up with TRBD1. Germline assignment: CDR1 SGHTA and CDR2 FQGTGA. This CDR3 is built from 15 residues. V was clipped by 5 bases and J by 2 bases; unmatched bases: 1. The CDR3 here is CASSGDRAGANVLTF. CDR3 nucleotide sequence: TGTGCCAGCAGCGGGGACAGGGCTGGGGCCAACGTCCTGACTTTC.

V and J are TRBV9 and TRBJ1-5; a weak D match, TRBD1 (5 bases). Germline CDR1 SGDLS, CDR2 YYNGEE. Between the trimmed V and J ends, which lost 0 bases and 4 bases, there was a span of 14 bases. The CDR3 is made up of 16 amino acids. As DNA, the CDR3 is TGTGCCAGCAGCGTAGGTGGACCCGACAGTAATCAGCCCCAGCATTTT. This gives the protein CASSVGGPDSNQPQHF.

V is TRBV28 and J is TRBJ2-3, with 7 bases that match TRBD2. Unmatched junction bases numbered 9, after V lost 7 bases and J lost 2 bases. Per germline, CDR1 MDHEN and CDR2 SYDVKM. The CDR3 extends over 15 amino acids. The CDR3: CASTGFGTNTDTQYF. In nucleotides, the CDR3 is TGTGCCAGCACAGGATTCGGGACTAACACAGATACGCAGTATTTT.

The gene calls are TRBV18 and TRBJ1-1; D is possibly TRBD1 (5 bases). Trimming removed 3 bases from V and 4 bases from J, with 18 bases in between. The CDR3 is made up of 16 amino acids. CDR1 KGHSH and CDR2 LQKENI come from the germline V gene. The CDR3 region is CASSPPGGVGGTEAFF. The CDR3 nucleotides are TGTGCCAGCTCACCTCCCGGAGGCGTCGGGGGCACTGAAGCTTTCTTT.

This chain links TRBV9 with TRBJ1-5, with D possibly TRBD1 on 5 matching bases. The CDR3 covers 17 residues. Trimming left V 3 bases short and J 4 bases short, with 20 bases between. Germline V gives CDR1 SGDLS, CDR2 YYNGEE. The CDR3 coding sequence is TGTGCCAGCAGCGCGGGGGGGGACCGTACCATAAATCAGCCCCAGCATTTT. This sequence encodes CASSAGGDRTINQPQHF. The full variable domain, in which reference TRBV9 and TRBJ1-5 provide the parts outside the CDR3, is DSGVTQTPKHLITATGQRVTLRCSPRSGDLSVYWYQQSLDQGLQFLIQYYNGEERAKGNILERFSAQQFPDLHSELNLSSLELGDSALYFCASSAGGDRTINQPQHFGDGTRLSIL.

This chain links TRBV11-2 with TRBJ2-5; D perhaps matches TRBD1 (5 bases). CDR3 length equals 16 residues. The V end lost 1 base, the J end lost 5 bases, and 17 bases lay between the germline ends. Germline V lookup: CDR1 SGHAT, CDR2 FQNNGV. CDR3 nucleotides: TGTGCCAGCAGCTTAGTACCGGCAGGGATTAGGGAGACCCAGTACTTC. It translates to CASSLVPAGIRETQYF.

This clone was counted many times. V is TRBV15 and J is TRBJ2-7, with TRBD1 as a possible D gene (5 bases). With 0 bases removed from V and 3 bases from J, the gap between germline ends came to 6 bases. Germline values: CDR1 LNHNV, CDR2 YYDKDF (reference sequence). CDR3 length equals 13 residues. CDR3 sequence (DNA): TGTGCCACCAGCAGAGATCAGGGCTACGAGCAGTACTTC. Protein product: CATSRDQGYEQYF.

This clone has more than one count but fewer than ten. The chain employs TRBV27 and TRBJ1-2, with D tentatively TRBD1 (6 bases). The V gene lost 7 bases and the J gene lost 4 bases, with 16 bases spanning the gap. Germline lookup yields CDR1 MNHEY and CDR2 SMNVEV (reference sequence). The CDR3 spans 14 residues. As DNA, the CDR3 is TGTGCCAGCACCAAAACCGGGACAACCTATGGCTACACCTTC. This gives the protein CASTKTGTTYGYTF.

V usage is TRBV18 and J usage is TRBJ1-1; the D is unclear. This CDR3 region has 11 residues. V lost 4 bases and J 11 bases, leaving 11 bases between the germline ends. From germline, CDR1 is KGHSH and CDR2 LQKENI. The CDR3 is CASSLRKEAFF. CDR3 DNA sequence: TGTGCCAGCTCACTGAGAAAGGAGGCTTTCTTT.

V usage is TRBV28 and J usage is TRBJ2-2; the match to TRBD1 covers 8 bases. The CDR3 runs 15 residues. Germline trimming cut 7 bases from V and 1 base from J; bases unmatched to any gene: 5. Germline CDR1 and CDR2: MDHEN and SYDVKM. CDR3 residues: CASIIGQGNTGELFF. CDR3 DNA sequence: TGTGCCAGCATTATTGGACAGGGGAACACCGGGGAGCTGTTTTTT.

The chain recombines TRBV11-2 with TRBJ2-7; 9 nucleotides align to TRBD1. This CDR3 region has 15 residues. V was pared by 1 base and J by 4 bases, with 5 bases of the junction left unmatched. The germline V gene has CDR1 SGHAT and CDR2 FQNNGV. CDR3 bases: TGTGCCAGCAGCTTAGGGGGGACAGGGCGATACGAGCAGTACTTC. Encoded protein: CASSLGGTGRYEQYF.